Listed below are T cell receptor beta chains from one sample, sequenced in a study of T cells in Graves' hyperthyroidism and ophthalmopathy. MiXCR, applied by TCRdb to the multiplex PCR reads, yields one record per CDR3 protein. The sample comprises 500,000 to 700,000 distinct CDR3 sequences, roughly 17% of which are singletons, and roughly 18% rests with the top ten. Sequenced material: blood. These TCRs come from a woman aged 18 to 35 with Graves' hyperthyroidism. CDR3s include the opening cysteine and the closing phenylalanine or tryptophan. Each record gives: CDR3 DNA, CDR3 protein, clone size, V gene, J gene, D gene. D genes are given only for firm matches. Clone size is given for some rows only: seen once, a few or many times, or a class if the clone is expanded.

TGTGCCAGCGCTGTAGGGCGCGCGTCCTACAATGAGCAGTTCTTC	CASAVGRASYNEQFF	NA	TRBV7-9	TRBJ2-1	NA
TGTGCCAGCTCAGAGACGGGACAGCTAATCTACGAGCAGTACTTC	CASSETGQLIYEQYF	NA	TRBV18	TRBJ2-7	TRBD1
TGTGCCAGCAGTCGGACAGGAATGAATCAGCCCCAGCATTTT	CASSRTGMNQPQHF	once	TRBV6-1	TRBJ1-5	TRBD1
TGTGCCAGCTCACCAGAGTTTTTCAATCAGCCCCAGCATTTT	CASSPEFFNQPQHF	many	TRBV18	TRBJ1-5	NA
TGTGCCAGCAGCTTCAGCGGGCAGGGGAACACTGAAGCTTTCTTT	CASSFSGQGNTEAFF	many	TRBV7-6	TRBJ1-1	NA
TGTGCCACCAGCAGGGCTACCGTTAAACCGACAGGGAGCTCCTACGAGCAGTACTTC	CATSRATVKPTGSSYEQYF	NA	TRBV15	TRBJ2-7	TRBD1
TGCAGGGCTGGGACAGGGGTAGGCTACACCTTC	CRAGTGVGYTF	NA	TRBV20-1	TRBJ1-2	TRBD1
TGTGCCAGCAGCGACCTGAGCTCCTACGAGCAGTACTTC	CASSDLSSYEQYF	many	TRBV3-1	TRBJ2-7	NA
TGTGCCAGCAGCTTGGACAGGATTGGAGGCTACACCTTC	CASSLDRIGGYTF	NA	TRBV7-2	TRBJ1-2	TRBD1
TGCAGCGTTGAAGTCCTCCGGACAGGGCCGGTGGGTGAGCAGTTCTTC	CSVEVLRTGPVGEQFF	NA	TRBV29-1	TRBJ2-1	TRBD1
TGCGCCAGCAGCTTGGCCAGGGAGACTGGGGCCAACGTCCTGACTTTC	CASSLARETGANVLTF	NA	TRBV5-1	TRBJ2-6	NA
TGCAGCGTTGAAGACTGGCGGGTCACTGAAGCTTTCTTT	CSVEDWRVTEAFF	NA	TRBV29-1	TRBJ1-1	NA
TGCGCCAGCAGCCCTTGGGGGCGGGGGGACTACAATGAGCAGTTCTTC	CASSPWGRGDYNEQFF	NA	TRBV5-1	TRBJ2-1	TRBD2
TGTGCCACCAGTGACAGGGACAGTTCCTACAATGAGCAGTTCTTC	CATSDRDSSYNEQFF	many	TRBV24-1	TRBJ2-1	TRBD1
TGCGCCAGCGGAAGGGACGCAACATCCTACAATGAGCAGTTCTTC	CASGRDATSYNEQFF	many	TRBV5-1	TRBJ2-1	NA
TGTGCCAGCAGCCCCTTAGAACGGGGCAACGTCCTGACTTTC	CASSPLERGNVLTF	few	TRBV9	TRBJ2-6	NA
TGTGCCAGTAGTATGCCGGGACAGGGGGCTTACGAGCAGTACTTC	CASSMPGQGAYEQYF	NA	TRBV19	TRBJ2-7	TRBD1
TGCAGTGCTAGGGCAGGGGGAATGGAGACCCAGTACTTC	CSARAGGMETQYF	NA	TRBV20-1	TRBJ2-5	TRBD1
TGTGCCAGTAGTACGGACCCTAACAGGGGAGCCGAGCAGTACTTC	CASSTDPNRGAEQYF	NA	TRBV19	TRBJ2-7	TRBD1
TGTGCCACCAGTGATACCGGGACATTGAATCAGCCCCAGCATTTT	CATSDTGTLNQPQHF	few	TRBV24-1	TRBJ1-5	NA
TGTGCCAGCAGCTTAGAGGGGACAGGGGGCTACGAGCAGTACTTC	CASSLEGTGGYEQYF	many	TRBV11-2	TRBJ2-7	TRBD1
TGTGCCACCAGCAGAGACATGGGCTCCTACGAGCAGTACTTC	CATSRDMGSYEQYF	many	TRBV15	TRBJ2-7	NA
TGTGCCAGCAGCCGAGAGCTAGCGACTGGAGAGCAGTACTTC	CASSRELATGEQYF	NA	TRBV4-2	TRBJ2-7	NA
TGTGCCAGCAGCCAAGAGACGGCCGCCTACGAGCAGTACTTC	CASSQETAAYEQYF	many	TRBV3-1	TRBJ2-7	NA
TGTGCCAGCACACCAATGAACACCGGGGAGCTGTTTTTT	CASTPMNTGELFF	NA	TRBV12-3/TRBV12-4	TRBJ2-2	NA
TGTGCCAGCAGCCAAGTTGGACCCCGGGATTTGTATGAGCAGTTCTTC	CASSQVGPRDLYEQFF	NA	TRBV3-1	TRBJ2-1	NA
TGTGCCAGTAGTCTGGACAGGGCCTTCAGCAATCAGCCCCAGCATTTT	CASSLDRAFSNQPQHF	NA	TRBV19	TRBJ1-5	TRBD1
TGTGCCAGCAGCCAAGTGCGGATAGCGGGAGTTGGGACAGATACGCAGTATTTT	CASSQVRIAGVGTDTQYF	few	TRBV14	TRBJ2-3	TRBD2
TGTGCCAGCAGCCAAGCAGAGGGCCTAGATGGTAGGGAGCAGTACTTC	CASSQAEGLDGREQYF	few	TRBV4-2	TRBJ2-7	NA
TGTGCCAGCAGTTTTCTTCCAGGGGGAAAAGTCTACGAGCAGTACTTC	CASSFLPGGKVYEQYF	NA	TRBV12-3/TRBV12-4	TRBJ2-7	TRBD1
TGTGCCAGCAGCTGGAAGGAGGGCGGGACCACAGATACGCAGTATTTT	CASSWKEGGTTDTQYF	many	TRBV7-8	TRBJ2-3	NA
TGCGCCAGCAGCCCCGGACAGGTTAATTCACCCCTCCACTTT	CASSPGQVNSPLHF	few	TRBV5-1	TRBJ1-6	TRBD1